These T cell receptor beta chains were read from a single sample in a study of blood T cell repertoires in COVID-19. Data came from immunoSEQ multiplex PCR; TCRdb stores just in-frame clones and leaves some out. The sample lists 200,000 to 250,000 clones, about 90% occurring once. The material sequenced was PBMCs or T cells enriched from blood (not recorded which). These receptors were obtained from a woman between 18 and 29 years old who had recovered from COVID-19. Both conserved end residues are part of each CDR3. D genes are given only for firm matches. Part of the rows lack a size; the others show once, few, many or a class for expanded clones.

TRBD2,NA,TRBJ2-7,TRBV19,TGTGCCAGTAGTATATACGGGAGGGGGGCCCCAACCAGGCAGTACTTC,CASSIYGRGAPTRQYF
NA,NA,TRBJ2-2,TRBV4-1,TGCGCCAGCAGGGAGGGGCCTAACACCGGGGAGCTGTTTTTT,CASREGPNTGELFF
NA,few,TRBJ1-4,TRBV19,TGTGCCAGTAGTATAACTACGGGAACTAATGAAAAACTGTTTTTT,CASSITTGTNEKLFF
NA,NA,TRBJ1-5,TRBV28,TGTGCCAGCTGCCAGGGCCCTCAGCCCCAGCATTTT,CASCQGPQPQHF
TRBD1,NA,TRBJ1-1,TRBV27,TGTGCCAGCAGATCTCTCTTGACAGGGGGGTTTACTGAAGCTTTCTTT,CASRSLLTGGFTEAFF
NA,NA,TRBJ1-1,TRBV2,TGTGCCAGCAGTTATAGGACAGCCACTGAAGCTTTCTTT,CASSYRTATEAFF
NA,NA,TRBJ2-6,TRBV9,TGTGCCAGCAGCGGAGGAGTAGAGTTTGAAAGGGCCAACGTCCTGACTTTC,CASSGGVEFERANVLTF
NA,NA,TRBJ2-7,TRBV5-5,TGTGCCAGCAGCTTCCTGACAGAAACCTACGAGCAGTACTTC,CASSFLTETYEQYF
NA,NA,TRBJ2-1,TRBV4-2,TGTGCCAGCAGCCAAGACGTGACAGATTACAATGAGCAGTTCTTC,CASSQDVTDYNEQFF
TRBD2,NA,TRBJ2-2,TRBV19,TGTGCCAGTACCCGAGCGGGAGAGGCCGGGGAGCTGTTTTTT,CASTRAGEAGELFF
NA,NA,TRBJ2-5,TRBV9,TGTGCCAGCAGCCCTAGGAATCAAGAGACCCAGTACTTC,CASSPRNQETQYF
TRBD2,NA,TRBJ2-5,TRBV27,TGTGCCAGCAGTTCGCCTCGGGAGGGGCGGGAGACCCAGTACTTC,CASSSPREGRETQYF
NA,NA,TRBJ2-7,TRBV18,TGTGCCAGCTCACCAAATGGAGATTCCTACGAGCAGTACTTC,CASSPNGDSYEQYF
NA,few,TRBJ2-5,TRBV19,TGTGCCAGCGGAGCGGGTTGGGGAGAGACCCAGTACTTC,CASGAGWGETQYF
NA,NA,TRBJ1-1,TRBV6-2/TRBV6-3,TGTGCCAGCAGCGCACAGGGTTTCGGGTACACTGAAGCTTTCTTT,CASSAQGFGYTEAFF
TRBD1,NA,TRBJ1-5,TRBV4-1,TGCGCCAGCAGCCAAGTTTCCGGGACAGGGTTTGGGCCCCAGCATTTT,CASSQVSGTGFGPQHF
NA,NA,TRBJ2-1,TRBV5-8,TGTGCCAGCAGCTTGGGATTAGTCGATGAGCAGTTCTTC,CASSLGLVDEQFF
TRBD2,NA,TRBJ2-7,TRBV7-6,TGTGCCAGCAGCAACTCTCGTGCTAGCGGGGGCGCTTACGAGCAGTACTTC,CASSNSRASGGAYEQYF
NA,NA,TRBJ2-3,TRBV7-3,TGTGCCAGCAGCTTCCTCGGGGATACGCAGTATTTT,CASSFLGDTQYF
TRBD1,NA,TRBJ1-3,TRBV28,TGTGCCAGTGGACAGGCTGGTTGGGTTCTTGGAAACACCATATATTTT,CASGQAGWVLGNTIYF
TRBD1,NA,TRBJ1-5,TRBV5-5,TGTGCCAGCAGCTTGGCCGGGAGACAGGGTATTCAGCCCCAGCATTTT,CASSLAGRQGIQPQHF
NA,NA,TRBJ1-3,TRBV25-1,TGTGCCAGCAGGAATACAGGGTCTGGAAACACCATATATTTT,CASRNTGSGNTIYF
TRBD1,NA,TRBJ1-2,TRBV5-5,TGTGCCAGCAGCTCCCCGGGACAGGGGTTTGAATATGGCTACACCTTC,CASSSPGQGFEYGYTF
TRBD1,NA,TRBJ2-4,TRBV28,TGTGCCAGCAGGGCCAGGGACAGGGTGGCGGCCAAAAACATTCAGTACTTC,CASRARDRVAAKNIQYF
TRBD1,NA,TRBJ1-1,TRBV10-1,TGCGCCAGCAGCGGCCAGAAAAGGACAGGGGAAGCTTTCTTT,CASSGQKRTGEAFF
NA,NA,TRBJ2-3,TRBV5-1,TGCGCCAGCAGCTTGGCGGGAGCGGGAGATACGCAGTATTTT,CASSLAGAGDTQYF
NA,NA,TRBJ1-1,TRBV5-1,TGCGCCAGCAAGGACGGACAGAAGAACACTGAAGCTTTCTTT,CASKDGQKNTEAFF
TRBD1,NA,TRBJ1-3,TRBV9,TGTGCCAGCCAGGGGGAGTGGGAGAACACCATATATTTT,CASQGEWENTIYF
NA,NA,TRBJ1-1,TRBV19,TGTGCCAGCCAGAAGGGGACTGAAGCTTTCTTT,CASQKGTEAFF
NA,NA,TRBJ2-7,TRBV10-2,TGCGCCAGCAGTGATTGGGACACCGTCGTCGAGCAGTACTTC,CASSDWDTVVEQYF
TRBD1,NA,TRBJ2-2,TRBV10-3,TGTGCCACTACGACAGGGGGCACCGGGGAGCTGTTTTTT,CATTTGGTGELFF
TRBD1,NA,TRBJ2-7,TRBV7-2,TGTGCCAGCAGTTTAGGACAGGCCCACTCCTACGAGCAGTACTTC,CASSLGQAHSYEQYF
TRBD1,NA,TRBJ1-1,TRBV6-5,TGTGCCAGCAGTTACAGGGACAGGGAAGCTTTCTTT,CASSYRDREAFF
NA,NA,TRBJ1-2,TRBV25-1,TGTGCCAGCAGTCTTGCGGATGGCTACACCTTC,CASSLADGYTF
NA,NA,TRBJ2-3,TRBV5-1,TGCGCCAGCAGCCTGGATCGAGCCCTCGCTACAGATACGCAGTATTTT,CASSLDRALATDTQYF
NA,once,TRBJ2-1,TRBV27,TGTGCCAGCAGTTTAAAGCGGTCCCTTTACAATGAGCAGTTCTTC,CASSLKRSLYNEQFF
NA,NA,TRBJ2-3,TRBV5-1,TGCGCCAGCGGCGGCCCCACAGATACGCAGTATTTT,CASGGPTDTQYF
TRBD2,NA,TRBJ2-7,TRBV10-3,TGTGCCATCAGTGGGTTGGCGGGGGGGCCCTACGAGCAGTACTTC,CAISGLAGGPYEQYF
NA,NA,TRBJ2-1,TRBV5-4,TGTGCCAGCAGCTTGGTGGGGGCTAGCAGCAATGAGCAGTTCTTC,CASSLVGASSNEQFF
NA,NA,TRBJ1-2,TRBV12-3/TRBV12-4,TGTGCCACTACCCTCAATTTGAGGGGCTACACCTTC,CATTLNLRGYTF
NA,NA,TRBJ1-1,TRBV28,TGTGCCAGCAGTTTATTGAGGGATGCTTTCTTT,CASSLLRDAFF
NA,NA,TRBJ1-1,TRBV7-3,TGTGCCAGCAGTAAACAGGGGAACACTGAAGCTTTCTTT,CASSKQGNTEAFF
TRBD2,NA,TRBJ2-3,TRBV2,TGTGCCAGCTCCGGGGGAGCTAGCGGGAGGACGGTGGATACGCAGTATTTT,CASSGGASGRTVDTQYF
NA,once,TRBJ1-4,TRBV6-5,TGTGCCAGCAGTTTAAACGGGGGGGAATACGAAAAACTGTTTTTT,CASSLNGGEYEKLFF
TRBD1,NA,TRBJ1-1,TRBV6-9,TGTGCCAGAGTGACAGGGGGAACTGAAGCTTTCTTT,CARVTGGTEAFF
NA,NA,TRBJ1-2,TRBV5-1,TGCGCCAGCAGAAAGGAGGCAGGCTATGGCTACACCTTC,CASRKEAGYGYTF
NA,NA,TRBJ2-3,TRBV7-9,TGTGCCAGCTGGGCAGGGAACACAGATACGCAGTATTTT,CASWAGNTDTQYF
NA,NA,TRBJ1-6,TRBV5-1,TGCGCCAGCAGCTTGGGATCGGGGGACCGGTTAGCACCCCTCCACTTT,CASSLGSGDRLAPLHF
TRBD1,NA,TRBJ1-2,TRBV4-1,TGCGCCAGCAGCCAACCGGGACAGGGCAGTGGCTACACCTTC,CASSQPGQGSGYTF
NA,NA,TRBJ2-5,TRBV19,TGTGCCAGTAGTCCCCACTTTGCAGAGACCCAGTACTTC,CASSPHFAETQYF
TRBD2,NA,TRBJ2-2,TRBV4-3,TGCGCCAGCAGCCAAGAGCGGGGGGGGCTGGCCGGGGAGCTGTTTTTT,CASSQERGGLAGELFF
NA,NA,TRBJ1-3,TRBV7-2,TGTGCCAGCAGCTTAGGAGGGTTGGAGGCAAACACCATATATTTT,CASSLGGLEANTIYF
NA,NA,TRBJ1-1,TRBV29-1,TGCAGCGTTGTCATTCGGGGGATGAACACTGAAGCTTTCTTT,CSVVIRGMNTEAFF
NA,NA,TRBJ2-7,TRBV19,TGTGCCAGTAGTGCGGGGCCCCCCTACGAGCAGTACTTC,CASSAGPPYEQYF
NA,NA,TRBJ2-7,TRBV4-1,TGCGCCAGCAGCCAAGTCGACTCGGGCGAGCAGTACTTC,CASSQVDSGEQYF
NA,NA,TRBJ2-7,TRBV28,TGTGCCAGCAGGCCGGGACACCTATACTACGAGCAGTACTTC,CASRPGHLYYEQYF
NA,NA,TRBJ1-3,TRBV7-9,TGTGCCAGCAGCTCGCCGCCGGCTGGAAACACCATATATTTT,CASSSPPAGNTIYF
NA,NA,TRBJ2-7,TRBV6-5,TGTGCCAGCTCCAAGGACAACCTCTCCTACGAGCAGTACTTC,CASSKDNLSYEQYF
TRBD2,NA,TRBJ2-7,TRBV2,TGTGCCAGCAGGAGAGGGGGTTCGAGTAGCGGGATCTACGAGCAGTACTTC,CASRRGGSSSGIYEQYF